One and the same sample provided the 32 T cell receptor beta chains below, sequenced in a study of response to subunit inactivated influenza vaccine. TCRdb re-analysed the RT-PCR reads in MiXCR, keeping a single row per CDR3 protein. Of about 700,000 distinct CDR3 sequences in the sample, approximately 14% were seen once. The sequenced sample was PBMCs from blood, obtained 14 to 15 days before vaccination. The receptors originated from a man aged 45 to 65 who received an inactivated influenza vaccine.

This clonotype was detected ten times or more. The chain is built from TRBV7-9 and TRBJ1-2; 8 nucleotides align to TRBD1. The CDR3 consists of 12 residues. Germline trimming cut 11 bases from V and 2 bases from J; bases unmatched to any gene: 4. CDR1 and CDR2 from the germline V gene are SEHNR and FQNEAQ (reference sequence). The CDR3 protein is CAGQGQNYGYTF. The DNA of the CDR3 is TGTGCCGGACAGGGACAGAACTATGGCTACACCTTC.

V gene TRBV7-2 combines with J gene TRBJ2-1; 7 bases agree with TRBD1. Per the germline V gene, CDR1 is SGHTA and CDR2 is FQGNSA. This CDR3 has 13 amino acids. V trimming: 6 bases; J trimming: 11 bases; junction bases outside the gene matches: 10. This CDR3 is CASSPDRGQQQFF. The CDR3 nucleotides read TGTGCCAGCAGTCCTGACCGGGGACAGCAGCAGTTCTTC.

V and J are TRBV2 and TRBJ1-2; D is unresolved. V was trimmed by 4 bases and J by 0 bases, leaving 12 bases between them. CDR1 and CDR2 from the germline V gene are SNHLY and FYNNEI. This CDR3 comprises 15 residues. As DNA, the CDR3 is TGTGCCAGCAGTGCTTTTAGGACGGCTAACTATGGCTACACCTTC. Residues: CASSAFRTANYGYTF. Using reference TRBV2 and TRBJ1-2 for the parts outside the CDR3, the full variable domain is EPEVTQTPSHQVTQMGQEVILRCVPISNHLYFYWYRQILGQKVEFLVSFYNNEISEKSEIFDDQFSVERPDGSNFTLKIRSTKLEDSAMYFCASSAFRTANYGYTFGSGTRLTVV.

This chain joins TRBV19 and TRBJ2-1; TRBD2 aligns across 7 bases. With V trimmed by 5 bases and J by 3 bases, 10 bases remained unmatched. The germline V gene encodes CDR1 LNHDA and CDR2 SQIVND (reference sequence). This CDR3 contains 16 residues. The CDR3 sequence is CASSSRLAGGYNEQFF. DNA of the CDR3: TGTGCCAGTAGTTCCAGACTAGCCGGGGGCTACAATGAGCAGTTCTTC.

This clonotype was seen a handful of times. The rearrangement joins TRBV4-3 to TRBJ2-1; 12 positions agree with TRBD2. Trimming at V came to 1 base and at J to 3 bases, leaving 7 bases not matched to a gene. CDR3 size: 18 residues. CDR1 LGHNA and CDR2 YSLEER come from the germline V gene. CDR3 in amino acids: CASSQGTSGGFGYNEQFF. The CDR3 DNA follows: TGCGCCAGCAGCCAAGGCACTAGCGGGGGGTTCGGCTACAATGAGCAGTTCTTC.

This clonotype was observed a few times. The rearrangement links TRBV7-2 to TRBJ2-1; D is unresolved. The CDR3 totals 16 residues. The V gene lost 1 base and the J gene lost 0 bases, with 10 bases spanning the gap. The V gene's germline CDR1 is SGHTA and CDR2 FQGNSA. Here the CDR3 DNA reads TGTGCCAGCAGCTTAGAAGGAACGAGCTCCTACAATGAGCAGTTCTTC. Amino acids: CASSLEGTSSYNEQFF.

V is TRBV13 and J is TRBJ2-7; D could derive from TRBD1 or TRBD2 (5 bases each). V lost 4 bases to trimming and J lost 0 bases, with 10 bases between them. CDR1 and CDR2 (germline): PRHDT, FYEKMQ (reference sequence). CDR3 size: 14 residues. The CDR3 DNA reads TGTGCCAGCAGCTACGGGACCCTCTCCTACGAGCAGTACTTC. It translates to CASSYGTLSYEQYF.

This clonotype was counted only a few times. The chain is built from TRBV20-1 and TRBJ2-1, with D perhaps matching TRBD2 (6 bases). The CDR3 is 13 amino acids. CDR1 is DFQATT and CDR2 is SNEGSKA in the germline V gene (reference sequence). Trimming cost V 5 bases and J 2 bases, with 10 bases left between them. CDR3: CSARREAYNEQFF. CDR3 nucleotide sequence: TGCAGTGCTCGGCGGGAAGCCTACAATGAGCAGTTCTTC.

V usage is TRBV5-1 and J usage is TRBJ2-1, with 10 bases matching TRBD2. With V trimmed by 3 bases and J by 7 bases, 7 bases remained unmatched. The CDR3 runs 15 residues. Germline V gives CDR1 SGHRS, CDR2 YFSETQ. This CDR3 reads CASSSSGGARNEQFF. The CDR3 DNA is TGCGCCAGCAGCTCCAGCGGGGGGGCCAGGAATGAGCAGTTCTTC.

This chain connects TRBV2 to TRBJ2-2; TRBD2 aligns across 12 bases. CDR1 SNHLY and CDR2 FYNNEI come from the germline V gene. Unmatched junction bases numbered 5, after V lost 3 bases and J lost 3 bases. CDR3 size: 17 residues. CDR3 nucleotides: TGTGCCAGCAGTGAGGGGGGACTAGCGGGTTACACCGGGGAGCTGTTTTTT. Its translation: CASSEGGLAGYTGELFF.

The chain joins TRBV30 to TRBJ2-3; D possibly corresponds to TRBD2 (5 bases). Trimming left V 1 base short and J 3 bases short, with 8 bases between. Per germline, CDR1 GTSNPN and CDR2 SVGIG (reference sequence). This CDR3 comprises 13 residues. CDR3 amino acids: CAWSAGITDTQYF. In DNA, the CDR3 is TGTGCCTGGAGTGCCGGGATAACAGATACGCAGTATTTT. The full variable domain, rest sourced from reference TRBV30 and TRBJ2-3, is SQTIHQWPATLVQPVGSPLSLECTVEGTSNPNLYWYRQAAGRGLQLLFYSVGIGQISSEVPQNLSASRPQDRQFILSSKKLLLSDSGFYLCAWSAGITDTQYFGPGTRLTVL.

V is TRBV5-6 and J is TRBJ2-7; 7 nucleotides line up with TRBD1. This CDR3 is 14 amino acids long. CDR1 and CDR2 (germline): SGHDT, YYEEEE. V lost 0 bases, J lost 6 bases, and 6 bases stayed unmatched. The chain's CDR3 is CASSLGPGQIEQYF. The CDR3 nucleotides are TGTGCCAGCAGCTTGGGCCCGGGACAGATCGAGCAGTACTTC.

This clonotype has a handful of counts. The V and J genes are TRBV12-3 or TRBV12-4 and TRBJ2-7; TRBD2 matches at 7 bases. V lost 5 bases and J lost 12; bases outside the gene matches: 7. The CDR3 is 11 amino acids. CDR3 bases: TGTGCCAGCAGTCTCGGACTAGAACTGTACTTC. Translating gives CASSLGLELYF.

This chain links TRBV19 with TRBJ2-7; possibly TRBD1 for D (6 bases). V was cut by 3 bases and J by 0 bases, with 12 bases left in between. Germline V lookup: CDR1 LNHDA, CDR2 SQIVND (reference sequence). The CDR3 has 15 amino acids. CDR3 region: CASSMAGQYSYEQYF. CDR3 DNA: TGTGCCAGTAGTATGGCCGGACAGTACTCCTACGAGCAGTACTTC.

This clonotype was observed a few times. DNA of the CDR3: TGCAGTGCTAGTTCCGGGACAACAGCCTACGAGCAGTACTTC. It codes for CSASSGTTAYEQYF. The V and J genes are TRBV20-1 and TRBJ2-7; weak D call: TRBD1 (6 bases). Trimming shortened V by 3 bases and J by 2 bases, and 14 bases separated the two germline ends. The CDR3 runs 14 residues. Germline CDR1 DFQATT, CDR2 SNEGSKA (reference sequence).

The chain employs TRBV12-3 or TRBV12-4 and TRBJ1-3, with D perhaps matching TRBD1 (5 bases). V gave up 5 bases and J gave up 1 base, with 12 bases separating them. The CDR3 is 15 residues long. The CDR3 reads CASSRDVISGNTIYF. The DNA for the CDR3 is TGTGCCAGCAGTCGGGACGTAATTTCTGGAAACACCATATATTTT.

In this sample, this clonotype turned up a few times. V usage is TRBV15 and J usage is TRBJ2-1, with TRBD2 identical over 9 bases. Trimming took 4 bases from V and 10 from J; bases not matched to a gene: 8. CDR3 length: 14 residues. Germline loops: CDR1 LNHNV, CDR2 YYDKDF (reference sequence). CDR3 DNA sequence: TGTGCCACCAGCAAAGCGGGGGGTAGGCTGGAGCAGTTCTTC. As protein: CATSKAGGRLEQFF.

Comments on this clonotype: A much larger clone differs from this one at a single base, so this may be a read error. CDR3: CASSPSGSFYEQYF. The CDR3 nucleotides are TGTGCCAGCAGCCCTAGCGGGAGCTTCTACGAGCAGTACTTC. J is TRBJ2-7 and V is TRBV7-8, with 10 nucleotides matching TRBD2. In germline, CDR1 is SGHVS, CDR2 FQNEAQ. This CDR3 region has 14 residues. V was clipped by 5 bases and J by 3 bases; unmatched bases: 4.

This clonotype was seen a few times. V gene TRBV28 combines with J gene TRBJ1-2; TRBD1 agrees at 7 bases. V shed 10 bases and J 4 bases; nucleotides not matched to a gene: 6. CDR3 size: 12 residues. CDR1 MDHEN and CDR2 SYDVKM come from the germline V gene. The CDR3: CATSGGIYGYTF. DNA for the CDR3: TGTGCCACCTCAGGGGGGATCTATGGCTACACCTTC.

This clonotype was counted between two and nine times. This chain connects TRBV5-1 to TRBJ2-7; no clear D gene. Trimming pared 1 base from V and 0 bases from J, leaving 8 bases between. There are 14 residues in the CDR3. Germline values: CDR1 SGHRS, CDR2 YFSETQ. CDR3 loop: CASSLIQNSYEQYF. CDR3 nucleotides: TGCGCCAGCAGCTTGATACAGAACTCCTACGAGCAGTACTTC.

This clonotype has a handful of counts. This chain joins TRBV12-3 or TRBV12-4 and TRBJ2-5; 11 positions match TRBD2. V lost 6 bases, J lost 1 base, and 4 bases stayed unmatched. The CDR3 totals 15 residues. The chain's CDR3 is CASSRGLAGQETQYF. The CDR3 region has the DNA TGTGCCAGCAGCCGCGGACTAGCGGGCCAAGAGACCCAGTACTTC.

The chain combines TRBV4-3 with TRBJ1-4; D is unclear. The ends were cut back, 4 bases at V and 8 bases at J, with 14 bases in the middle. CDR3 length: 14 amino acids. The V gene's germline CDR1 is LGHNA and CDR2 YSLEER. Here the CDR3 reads CASSPDTVGEKLFF. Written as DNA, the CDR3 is TGCGCCAGCAGCCCCGACACAGTGGGAGAAAAACTGTTTTTT.

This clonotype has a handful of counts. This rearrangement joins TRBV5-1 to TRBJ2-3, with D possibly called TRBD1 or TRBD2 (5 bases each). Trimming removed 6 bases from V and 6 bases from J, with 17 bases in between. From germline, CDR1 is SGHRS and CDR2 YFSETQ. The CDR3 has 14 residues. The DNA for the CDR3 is TGCGCCAGCACCCTTCAGGGACCCCCGGATACGCAGTATTTT. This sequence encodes CASTLQGPPDTQYF.

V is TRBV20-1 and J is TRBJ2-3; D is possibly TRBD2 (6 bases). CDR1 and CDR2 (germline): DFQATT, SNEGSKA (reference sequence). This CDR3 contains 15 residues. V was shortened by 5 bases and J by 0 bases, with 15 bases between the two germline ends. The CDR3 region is CSAPPPGTSTDTQYF. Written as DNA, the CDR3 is TGCAGTGCTCCCCCTCCCGGGACTAGCACAGATACGCAGTATTTT.

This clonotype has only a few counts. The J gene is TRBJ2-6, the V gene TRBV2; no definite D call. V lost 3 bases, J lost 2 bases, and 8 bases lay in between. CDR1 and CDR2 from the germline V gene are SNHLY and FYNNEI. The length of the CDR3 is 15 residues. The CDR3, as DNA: TGTGCCAGCAGTGACGGCTGGGCTGGGGCCAACGTCCTGACTTTC. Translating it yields CASSDGWAGANVLTF. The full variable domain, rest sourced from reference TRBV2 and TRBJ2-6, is EPEVTQTPSHQVTQMGQEVILRCVPISNHLYFYWYRQILGQKVEFLVSFYNNEISEKSEIFDDQFSVERPDGSNFTLKIRSTKLEDSAMYFCASSDGWAGANVLTFGAGSRLTVL.

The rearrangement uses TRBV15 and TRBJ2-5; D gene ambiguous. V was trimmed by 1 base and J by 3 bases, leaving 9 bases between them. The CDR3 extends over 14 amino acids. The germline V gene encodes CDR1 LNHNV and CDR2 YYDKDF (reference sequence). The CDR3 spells CATSRAARKETQYF. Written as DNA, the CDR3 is TGTGCCACCAGCAGAGCAGCCAGAAAAGAGACCCAGTACTTC.

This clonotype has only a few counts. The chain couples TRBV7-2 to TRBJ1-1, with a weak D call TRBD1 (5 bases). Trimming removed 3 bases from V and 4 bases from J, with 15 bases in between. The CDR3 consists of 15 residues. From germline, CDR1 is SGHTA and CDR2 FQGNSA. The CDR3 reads CASSLLRAGTTEAFF. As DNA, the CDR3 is TGTGCCAGCAGCTTGCTCAGGGCTGGTACCACTGAAGCTTTCTTT.

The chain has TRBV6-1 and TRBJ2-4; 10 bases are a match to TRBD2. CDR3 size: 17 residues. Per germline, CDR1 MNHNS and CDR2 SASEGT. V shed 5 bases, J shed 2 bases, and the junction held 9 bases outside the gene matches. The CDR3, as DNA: TGTGCCAGCAGTCCCCGTAGCGGGGGGATTACCAAAAACATTCAGTACTTC. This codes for CASSPRSGGITKNIQYF.

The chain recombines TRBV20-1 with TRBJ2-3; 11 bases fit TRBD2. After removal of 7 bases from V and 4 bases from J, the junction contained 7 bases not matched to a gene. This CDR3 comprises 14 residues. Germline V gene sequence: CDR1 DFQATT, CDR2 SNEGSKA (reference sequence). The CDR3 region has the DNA TGCAGTGTCGAGACTAGCGGGAAATCAGATACGCAGTATTTT. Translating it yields CSVETSGKSDTQYF.

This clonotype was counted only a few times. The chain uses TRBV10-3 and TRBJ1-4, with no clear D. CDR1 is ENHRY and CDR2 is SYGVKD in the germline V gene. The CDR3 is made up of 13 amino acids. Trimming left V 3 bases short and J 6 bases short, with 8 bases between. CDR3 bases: TGTGCCATCAGTGATAGTACAGATGAAAAACTGTTTTTT. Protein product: CAISDSTDEKLFF.

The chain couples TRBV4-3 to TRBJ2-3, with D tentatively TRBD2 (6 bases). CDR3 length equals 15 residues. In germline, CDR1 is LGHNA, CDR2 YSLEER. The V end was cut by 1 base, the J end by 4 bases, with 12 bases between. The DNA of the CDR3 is TGCGCCAGCAGCCAAGGTCGAGGGGACTCAGATACGCAGTATTTT. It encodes CASSQGRGDSDTQYF.

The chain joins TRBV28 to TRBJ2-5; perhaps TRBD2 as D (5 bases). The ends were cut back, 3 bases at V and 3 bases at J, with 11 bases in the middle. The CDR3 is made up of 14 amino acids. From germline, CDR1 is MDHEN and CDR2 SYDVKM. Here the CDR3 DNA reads TGTGCCAGCAGTTTTGCTAGCTTAAAAGAGACCCAGTACTTC. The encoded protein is CASSFASLKETQYF.